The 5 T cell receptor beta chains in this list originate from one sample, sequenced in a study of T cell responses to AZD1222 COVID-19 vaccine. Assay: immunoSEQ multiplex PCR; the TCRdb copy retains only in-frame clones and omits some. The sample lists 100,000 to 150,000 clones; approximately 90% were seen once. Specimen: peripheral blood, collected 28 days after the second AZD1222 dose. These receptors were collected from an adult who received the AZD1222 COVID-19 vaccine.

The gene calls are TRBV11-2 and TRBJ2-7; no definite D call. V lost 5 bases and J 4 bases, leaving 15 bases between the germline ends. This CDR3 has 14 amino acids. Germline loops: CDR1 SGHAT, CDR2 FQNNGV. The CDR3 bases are TGTGCCAGCAGCCGAGTTCGTTCCGGTTACGAGCAGTACTTC. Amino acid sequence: CASSRVRSGYEQYF.

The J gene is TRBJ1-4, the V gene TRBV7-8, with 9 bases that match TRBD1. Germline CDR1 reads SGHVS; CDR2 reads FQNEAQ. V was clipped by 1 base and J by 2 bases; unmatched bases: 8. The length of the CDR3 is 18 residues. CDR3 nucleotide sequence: TGTGCCAGCAGCTTAGGTCGTTACAGGGGGCCTACTAATGAAAAACTGTTTTTT. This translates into CASSLGRYRGPTNEKLFF.

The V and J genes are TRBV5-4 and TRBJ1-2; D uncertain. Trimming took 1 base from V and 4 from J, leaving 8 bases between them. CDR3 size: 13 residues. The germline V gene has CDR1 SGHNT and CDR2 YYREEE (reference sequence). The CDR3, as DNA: TGTGCCAGCAGCTTGATACAGACCTATGGCTACACCTTC. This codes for CASSLIQTYGYTF.

The CDR3 reads CSVPAGAGTEAFF. The CDR3 DNA reads TGCAGCGTTCCCGCTGGAGCCGGCACTGAAGCTTTCTTT. The chain links TRBV29-1 to TRBJ1-1; no clear D gene. With 5 bases removed from V and 4 bases from J, the gap between germline ends came to 14 bases. The CDR3 covers 13 residues. Germline CDR1 SQVTM, CDR2 ANQGSEA.

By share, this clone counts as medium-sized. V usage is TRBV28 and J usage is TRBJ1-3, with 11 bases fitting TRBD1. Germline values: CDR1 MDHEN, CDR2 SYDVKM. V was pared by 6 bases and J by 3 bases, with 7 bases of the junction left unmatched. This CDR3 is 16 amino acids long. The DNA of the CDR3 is TGTGCCAGCAGGCAGCGGGACAGGGGGTTTGGAAACACCATATATTTT. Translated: CASRQRDRGFGNTIYF.